Listed here are 5 T cell receptor beta chains from one sample, sequenced in a study of blood T cell repertoires in COVID-19. The table came from immunoSEQ multiplex PCR; TCRdb's copy has only in-frame clones and leaves some out. Here the sample spans 30,000 to 40,000 clones, approximately 91% being singletons. The sample taken for sequencing was peripheral blood. These receptors came from a man in his 70s with active COVID-19.

The V gene is TRBV5-1, the J gene TRBJ1-1; D call uncertain. This CDR3 spans 13 amino acids. V was clipped by 4 bases and J by 5 bases, with 12 bases between them. From germline, CDR1 is SGHRS and CDR2 YFSETQ. In DNA, the CDR3 is TGCGCCAGCAGCCTGACGACGGGGACTGAAGCTTTCTTT. Protein: CASSLTTGTEAFF.

This chain uses TRBV7-2 with TRBJ2-3; a possible D gene is TRBD2 (6 bases). The CDR3 has 18 amino acids. Per the germline V gene, CDR1 is SGHTA and CDR2 is FQGNSA. V lost 1 base and J lost 7, with 24 bases in between. The CDR3 bases are TGTGCCAGCAGCTTAGGGGTAGCGGCTGACTTCGGCGGCTATACGCAGTATTTT. This codes for CASSLGVAADFGGYTQYF.

The chain recombines TRBV28 with TRBJ1-1; 7 bases map to TRBD1. After removal of 6 bases from V and 0 bases from J, the junction contained 7 bases not matched to a gene. Germline values: CDR1 MDHEN, CDR2 SYDVKM. The CDR3 covers 15 residues. Here the CDR3 DNA reads TGTGCCAGCAGCTCTGAAGACAGGGTGAACACTGAAGCTTTCTTT. Translated: CASSSEDRVNTEAFF. The variable domain in full, with the rest retrieved from reference TRBV28 and TRBJ1-1, is DVKVTQSSRYLVKRTGEKVFLECVQDMDHENMFWYRQDPGLGLRLIYFSYDVKMKEKGDIPEGYSVSREKKERFSLILESASTNQTSMYLCASSSEDRVNTEAFFGQGTRLTVV.

The table lists this clone with a count of one. The V and J genes are TRBV6-5 and TRBJ2-2; 8 positions agree with TRBD1. The CDR3 spans 15 residues. Germline V gene lookup returns CDR1 MNHEY and CDR2 SVGAGI. The trim removed 2 bases at V and 7 bases at J, leaving 6 bases unmatched. CDR3 nucleotides: TGTGCCAGCAGTTACCTTGGACAGGGTAGCGGGGAGCTGTTTTTT. This codes for CASSYLGQGSGELFF.

The CDR3 loop is CASARVVTGELFF. The DNA of the CDR3 is TGTGCCAGCGCCCGGGTGGTCACCGGGGAGCTGTTTTTT. The chain joins TRBV27 to TRBJ2-2; D gene unclear. This CDR3 contains 13 residues. Germline V lookup: CDR1 MNHEY, CDR2 SMNVEV (reference sequence). V was shortened by 8 bases and J by 4 bases, with 11 bases between the two germline ends.